The clone carrying this T cell receptor (beta chain) was picked up a small number of times. Its antigen is unknown. Per the germline V gene, CDR1 is SGDLS and CDR2 is YYNGEE. J gave up 1 base and V 1 base, and 10 bases lay outside the gene matches. The CDR3 is 17 amino acids. The PCR made use of 60 Vbeta and 13 Jbeta primers. The protocol was immunoSEQ multiplex PCR, while the TCRdb copy is restricted to in-frame clones and leaves out a portion. Among around 41,000 clones listed, 51% were seen once. This entry is derived from a study of cytomegalovirus exposure and HLA in healthy donors. Study-wide findings and caveats: Over 150 TCR beta chains were listed as cytomegalovirus-associated. A later analysis found common viral pathogens apparently linked to several of the most significant clusters. The classifier reportedly diagnosed cytomegalovirus status with high specificity and sensitivity.

Specimen: PBMCs. The chain has TRBV9 and TRBJ1-1; 7 nucleotides agree with TRBD1. This TCR derives from a man between 60 and 75 years old in good health and CMV-seronegative. The CDR3 DNA reads as TGTGCCAGCAGCGTATCTACCGGGACAGCCGGGAACACTGAAGCTTTCTTT. This encodes CASSVSTGTAGNTEAFF.